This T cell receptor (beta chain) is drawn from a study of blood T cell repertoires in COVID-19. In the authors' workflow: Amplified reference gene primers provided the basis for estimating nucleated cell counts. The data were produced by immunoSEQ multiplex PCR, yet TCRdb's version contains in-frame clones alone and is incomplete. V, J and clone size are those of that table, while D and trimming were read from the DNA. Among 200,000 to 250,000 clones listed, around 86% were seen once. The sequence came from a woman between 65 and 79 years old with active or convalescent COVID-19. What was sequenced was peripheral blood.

CDR3 protein: CAISGVGGAEAFF. CDR3 in DNA: TGTGCCATCAGTGGGGTGGGGGGAGCTGAAGCTTTCTTT. The J gene is TRBJ1-1, the V gene TRBV10-3; D is possibly TRBD1 (5 bases). Germline V lookup: CDR1 ENHRY, CDR2 SYGVKD. The CDR3 consists of 13 residues. V was cut by 4 bases and J by 6 bases, with 12 bases left in between.